Listed below are T cell receptor beta chains from one sample, sequenced in a study of Ad26.COV2.S vaccination and SARS-CoV-2 variants. Only in-frame clones appear in the TCRdb table, and some are missing; sequencing was by immunoSEQ multiplex PCR. In the table there are around 320,000 clones, about 86% of which are singletons. Sample: peripheral blood, taken in a trial of Ad26.COV2.S vaccine versus placebo. All receptors come from a person aged 18-65 years who received the Ad26.COV2.S COVID-19 vaccine or a placebo. CDR3s include the opening cysteine and the closing phenylalanine or tryptophan. The order of the fields is V gene, clone size, J gene, D gene, CDR3 protein, CDR3 DNA. A D gene is named only where the DNA matches it firmly. The size of a clone is reported for some rows only, either as once, few or many, or as a class for expanded clones.

>TRBV5-4|-|TRBJ2-1|-
CAYGEGAYNEQFF
TGTGCCTACGGGGAAGGGGCCTACAATGAGCAGTTCTTC
>TRBV5-3|-|TRBJ1-2|-
CARRGGYTF
TGTGCCAGAAGGGGTGGCTACACCTTC
>TRBV6-5|once|TRBJ1-4|-
CASSSQSGDEKLFF
TGTGCCAGCAGTTCTCAATCTGGGGATGAAAAACTGTTTTTT
>TRBV18|-|TRBJ1-4|-
CASSPFQDPNEKLFF
TGTGCCAGCTCACCATTCCAGGACCCTAATGAAAAACTGTTTTTT
>TRBV4-1|-|TRBJ1-2|-
CASSQILGPPDRYGYTF
TGCGCCAGCAGCCAAATCCTTGGGCCGCCGGACCGCTATGGCTACACCTTC
>TRBV3-1/TRBV3-2|-|TRBJ1-2|-
CASSQVNSAYGYTF
TGTGCCAGCAGCCAAGTTAACAGTGCCTATGGCTACACCTTC
>TRBV12-3/TRBV12-4|-|TRBJ2-5|-
CASSGGTETQYF
TGTGCCAGCAGTGGAGGTACCGAGACCCAGTACTTC
>TRBV27|-|TRBJ1-5|-
CASSLRTALPQHF
TGTGCCAGCAGTTTGAGGACGGCTCTGCCCCAGCATTTT
>TRBV19|-|TRBJ1-2|-
CAGKYDFRDGYTF
TGTGCCGGAAAGTATGACTTTAGGGATGGCTACACCTTC
>TRBV7-8|-|TRBJ1-3|-
CASSLGGGNTIYF
TGTGCCAGCAGCTTGGGGGGGGGAAACACCATATATTTT
>TRBV5-4|once|TRBJ2-7|TRBD1
CASSASDRDEQYF
TGTGCCAGCAGCGCTTCGGACAGGGACGAGCAGTACTTC
>TRBV18|-|TRBJ2-3|TRBD1
CASSPSDRANTQYF
TGTGCCAGCTCACCCTCCGACAGGGCAAATACGCAGTATTTT
>TRBV6-2/TRBV6-3|-|TRBJ1-1|-
CASSLLRDMNTEAFF
TGTGCCAGCAGTCTCCTCAGGGATATGAACACTGAAGCTTTCTTT
>TRBV27|-|TRBJ2-5|-
CASSLRTGRETQYF
TGTGCCAGCAGTTTAAGAACAGGGAGGGAGACCCAGTACTTC
>TRBV6-5|-|TRBJ1-5|-
CASSRDNGNQPQHF
TGTGCCAGCAGCCGGGACAATGGCAATCAGCCCCAGCATTTT
>TRBV6-2/TRBV6-3|-|TRBJ1-1|-
CASSYPQTGTNLPSTEAFF
TGTGCCAGCAGTTACCCCCAAACAGGGACAAACCTTCCCAGCACTGAAGCTTTCTTT
>TRBV19|-|TRBJ1-6|-
CASSKGSSYNSPLHF
TGTGCCAGTAGTAAGGGGAGCTCCTATAATTCACCCCTCCACTTT
>TRBV30|-|TRBJ1-3|-
CAWSFDIRGYSGNTIYF
TGTGCCTGGAGTTTCGACATACGGGGATACTCTGGAAACACCATATATTTT
>TRBV4-1|once|TRBJ2-3|TRBD1
CASSQPRQGKTDTQYF
TGCGCCAGCAGCCAACCTCGACAGGGGAAGACAGATACGCAGTATTTT
>TRBV9|-|TRBJ2-7|-
CASSVAHSYEQYF
TGTGCCAGCAGCGTAGCCCATTCCTACGAGCAGTACTTC
>TRBV5-1|-|TRBJ1-2|-
CASSLVEGNYGYTF
TGCGCCAGCAGCTTGGTAGAGGGAAACTATGGCTACACCTTC
>TRBV30|-|TRBJ1-1|-
CAWSVRVADTEAFF
TGTGCCTGGAGTGTACGGGTTGCGGACACTGAAGCTTTCTTT
>TRBV2|-|TRBJ1-1|-
CASIGKGISGKDTEAFF
TGTGCCAGCATTGGAAAGGGGATAAGTGGAAAGGACACTGAAGCTTTCTTT
>TRBV6-5|-|TRBJ1-1|TRBD1
CASSYGDRVKAFF
TGTGCCAGCAGTTACGGGGACAGGGTAAAAGCTTTCTTT
>TRBV24-1|-|TRBJ2-3|TRBD1
CATSDAAGTGLDTQYF
TGTGCCACCAGTGACGCCGCCGGGACAGGGCTGGATACGCAGTATTTT
>TRBV4-2|-|TRBJ1-1|-
CASSQPDNTEAFF
TGTGCCAGCAGCCAACCCGACAACACTGAAGCTTTCTTT
>TRBV7-3|-|TRBJ2-1|TRBD2
CASSQGTSGGREQFF
TGTGCCAGCAGCCAAGGGACTAGCGGGGGACGGGAGCAGTTCTTC
>TRBV6-1|-|TRBJ1-1|-
CASSDRVRGTEAFF
TGTGCCAGCAGTGACAGGGTCCGGGGCACTGAAGCTTTCTTT
>TRBV7-9|-|TRBJ2-4|-
CASSTQVAKNIQYF
TGTGCCAGCAGCACACAGGTAGCCAAAAACATTCAGTACTTC
>TRBV3-1/TRBV3-2|-|TRBJ2-3|TRBD2
CASSTSGGGTDTQYF
TGTGCCAGCAGTACTAGCGGGGGGGGGACAGATACGCAGTATTTT
>TRBV5-6|once|TRBJ1-5|-
CASSFAGQPQHF
TGTGCCAGCAGCTTTGCGGGGCAGCCCCAGCATTTT
>TRBV7-6|-|TRBJ1-3|-
CASSLNRASGNTIYF
TGTGCCAGCAGCCTGAACAGGGCTTCTGGAAACACCATATATTTT
>TRBV3-1/TRBV3-2|-|TRBJ1-1|-
CASSQERGGAFF
TGTGCCAGCAGCCAAGAGCGCGGGGGAGCTTTCTTT
>TRBV6-5|-|TRBJ1-1|-
CASHRGGAGTEAFF
TGTGCCAGCCACCGGGGGGGGGCAGGCACTGAAGCTTTCTTT
>TRBV7-9|-|TRBJ1-2|-
CASSQRRPRVPLWGYTF
TGTGCCAGCAGCCAAAGACGGCCCAGGGTCCCCTTGTGGGGCTACACCTTC
>TRBV30|-|TRBJ2-1|TRBD2
CAWSGLAGYNEQFF
TGTGCCTGGAGTGGACTAGCGGGGTACAATGAGCAGTTCTTC